What follows describes a single T cell receptor (beta chain). This sample is part of a study of T cell clonotyping in hematopoietic cell transplantation. The V and J ends lost 5 bases and 5 bases, in that order; junction bases with no gene match: 3. From germline, CDR1 is MNHEY and CDR2 SMNVEV (reference sequence). The CDR3 is 13 residues long. TCRdb's table, derived via immunoSEQ multiplex PCR, lists solely in-frame clones and lacks some. This sample has 4,800 or so clones, with 90% found just once. Material: peripheral blood mononuclear cells. This TCR was sampled from a man in his forties or fifties in good health. Some clones in this sample may be carry-over from other donors' samples. J is TRBJ1-1 and V is TRBV27; TRBD1 agrees at 9 bases. The CDR3, as DNA: TGTGCCAGCAGTCCCGGGACAGGGACTGAAGCTTTCTTT. Translation gives CASSPGTGTEAFF.